This T cell receptor beta chain was sequenced for a study of radiation and T cells in renal cell carcinoma (TCRdb year 2020). As for the study more broadly: Samples came from a clinical trial, in which primary renal cell carcinomas received 15 Gy stereotactic body radiation therapy followed by nephrectomy 4 weeks later. Across all 53 samples, roughly 3,700,000 unique CDR3 nucleotide sequences encoding roughly 2.7 million unique CDR3 amino acid sequences were identified. In total, roughly 53 samples underwent TCR beta sequencing: about 25 tumors plus 27 peripheral blood samples.

What the time point label conveys for this sample: blood 2 weeks post-SBRT. This specimen's treatment or condition label, per the study, means: 15 Gy SBRT to primary tumor, nephrectomy 4 weeks later. To track tumor-enriched clonotypes, serial peripheral blood was sampled from radiation-treated patients at baseline and at 2 weeks and 4 weeks after SBRT. Every patient's renal cell carcinoma showed clear cell pathology. Genomic DNA for TCR sequencing was prepared using the QIAamp DNA Blood Mini Kit (Qiagen). The analyses included just those samples that passed every quality control check. The V end gives up 5 bases and the J end 1 base, leaving 6 bases in the junction not matched to a gene. Including the terminal cysteine and phenylalanine, the CDR3 comprises 15 residues. This entry keeps only the CDR3 DNA: 45 bases, framed from base 1. The CDR1 and CDR2 encoded by the germline V gene are KGHSH and LQKENI.

Study-wide findings and limitations: Because the trial had a single-armed design, the trial could not examine how radiation dose or scheduling affected the TCR repertoire. Because pretreatment tumor biopsies were not available, the baseline intratumoral presence of clonotypes could not be determined. Top tumor clonotypes rose in blood from baseline to 2 weeks post-radiation, then contracted by 4 weeks, suggesting transient expansion of tumor-resident clones. Changes in the blood repertoire were not tracked past 4 weeks after treatment.

Following the manufacturer's recommendations, the immunoSEQ kit was used to generate TCR beta libraries from genomic DNA. To prepare libraries, a first multiplex PCR with proprietary primers was run, followed by a second PCR that added unique barcodes, and a bead cleanup was done after each round. Each sample batch included a kit-provided positive control reaction and a negative control reaction. The final libraries were assessed on an Agilent 4200 TapeStation D1000 ScreenTape, pooled by volume, and quantified by qPCR. Sequencing was performed on an Illumina NextSeq500 using a MidOutput 150-cycle cartridge, with 156 Read1 cycles, 15 Index1 cycles, and the kit custom primers. The pooled library was loaded at 0.75 to 1 pM with a 20% PhiX control spike-in. Concerning the study's data processing: Vendor-processed data were analyzed in R, with a clonotype defined as all T cells sharing the same CDR3 nucleotide sequence. For clone abundance analyses, frequencies were normalized to the 10,000 most abundant clones per sample. Public T cell clones, which averaged fewer than five per sample, were removed prior to analysis. A difference in abundance of at least 32-fold between compartments was used to define tumor-enriched and baseline blood-enriched clonotypes. A beta-binomial differential abundance model was applied to find clonotypes that expanded or contracted between blood time points. Similarity between tumor and blood repertoires was quantified using the Baroni-Urbani and Buser coefficient, and groups were compared with two-tailed Wilcoxon tests in R. TCRdb stores this immuneACCESS table with in-frame sequences only. Part of the clones is absent; in the studies checked, under half of the shortfall reflects unresolved V genes, and no reason is known for the rest. From that table come the V and J calls and clone size; the DNA was used to work out D and trimming. Here the sample has 100,000 to 150,000 clones; approximately 85% occur a single time. The ten largest clones represent 5.8% of the sample.

As regards this clone: The target of this receptor is not known. No base quality values were provided; no much bigger clone lies one nucleotide off.

This TCR derives from a middle-aged man with renal cell carcinoma. The chain employs TRBV18 and TRBJ1-1; 8 central bases correspond to TRBD1. The input for sequencing was blood, taken from a patient whose treatment included radiotherapy and nephrectomy. Read as DNA, the sequence is TGTGCCAGCTCAGCCTCAGGGGGCACGAACACTGAAGCTTTCTTT. Translated, it gives CASSASGGTNTEAFF.